A selection of T cell receptor beta chains follows, all from one sample in a study of blood T cell repertoires in COVID-19. Here immunoSEQ multiplex PCR was the method, and the copy in TCRdb shows in-frame clones only, minus some. The data contain 150,000 to 200,000 clones, approximately 83% of them singletons. The specimen was PBMCs or T cells enriched from blood (not recorded which). These receptors originate from a woman aged 55-69 years who had recovered from COVID-19. Both conserved end residues are part of each CDR3. The order of the fields is clone size, V gene, D gene, J gene, CDR3 DNA, CDR3 protein. The D gene is left open where the match is weak. Some rows have no size entry. The others give once, few or many, or a class for an expanded clone.

clone size: -
V gene: TRBV5-6
D gene: TRBD1
J gene: TRBJ1-2
CDR3 DNA: TGTGCCAGCTCACGGGACAGGGCTGGCTACACCTTC
CDR3 protein: CASSRDRAGYTF

clone size: -
V gene: TRBV18
D gene: TRBD2
J gene: TRBJ2-2
CDR3 DNA: TGTGCCAGCTCACCAGACCTAGCGGGCACCGGGGAGCTGTTTTTT
CDR3 protein: CASSPDLAGTGELFF

clone size: -
V gene: TRBV19
D gene: -
J gene: TRBJ1-5
CDR3 DNA: TGTGCCAGTAGCTCCACTAGTAATCGTCAGCCCCAGCATTTT
CDR3 protein: CASSSTSNRQPQHF

clone size: -
V gene: TRBV5-1
D gene: TRBD2
J gene: TRBJ2-3
CDR3 DNA: TGCGCCAGCAGCTTTAGCGGGGGGGCCGCCGATACGCAGTATTTT
CDR3 protein: CASSFSGGAADTQYF

clone size: -
V gene: TRBV7-9
D gene: -
J gene: TRBJ2-7
CDR3 DNA: TGTGCCAGCAGCTTGTTGCAGGGATTGGACGAGCAGTACTTC
CDR3 protein: CASSLLQGLDEQYF

clone size: -
V gene: TRBV19
D gene: -
J gene: TRBJ1-1
CDR3 DNA: TGTGCCAGTAGTATAGACAGGCTCATGAACACTGAAGCTTTCTTT
CDR3 protein: CASSIDRLMNTEAFF

clone size: -
V gene: TRBV9
D gene: TRBD1
J gene: TRBJ1-1
CDR3 DNA: TGTGCCAGCAGCGTAGTAGGACAGGGCACTGAAGCTTTCTTT
CDR3 protein: CASSVVGQGTEAFF

clone size: -
V gene: TRBV7-9
D gene: -
J gene: TRBJ1-5
CDR3 DNA: TGTGCCAGCAGCTTAGGAGGTGGTCAGCCCCAGCATTTT
CDR3 protein: CASSLGGGQPQHF

clone size: -
V gene: TRBV28
D gene: TRBD1
J gene: TRBJ1-5
CDR3 DNA: TGTGCCAGCAGTACGACAGGGGCCAATCAGCCCCAGCATTTT
CDR3 protein: CASSTTGANQPQHF

clone size: -
V gene: TRBV14
D gene: -
J gene: TRBJ1-4
CDR3 DNA: TGTGCCAGCAGCACCGGACAAGCAACTAATGAAAAACTGTTTTTT
CDR3 protein: CASSTGQATNEKLFF

clone size: once
V gene: TRBV5-1
D gene: -
J gene: TRBJ2-2
CDR3 DNA: TGCGCCAGCAGCTTGGGGCCCGGCGGGGGCAACACCGGGGAGCTGTTTTTT
CDR3 protein: CASSLGPGGGNTGELFF

clone size: -
V gene: TRBV18
D gene: -
J gene: TRBJ1-2
CDR3 DNA: TGTGCCAGCTCACCACGCCAGGGCATGGTCTATGGCTACACCTTC
CDR3 protein: CASSPRQGMVYGYTF

clone size: -
V gene: TRBV2
D gene: -
J gene: TRBJ2-3
CDR3 DNA: TGTGCCAGCAGTGTACCCAGGCAGGGGGGATACACAGATACGCAGTATTTT
CDR3 protein: CASSVPRQGGYTDTQYF

clone size: -
V gene: TRBV23-1
D gene: -
J gene: TRBJ1-4
CDR3 DNA: TGCGCCAGCAGGGGATGGAGGGGACCACTGTTGGCTAATGAAAAACTGTTTTTT
CDR3 protein: CASRGWRGPLLANEKLFF

clone size: -
V gene: TRBV11-1
D gene: TRBD1
J gene: TRBJ2-2
CDR3 DNA: TGTGCCAGCAGCTTAGTATGGGCAGGGGGCACCGGGGAGCTGTTTTTT
CDR3 protein: CASSLVWAGGTGELFF

clone size: -
V gene: TRBV18
D gene: -
J gene: TRBJ1-1
CDR3 DNA: TGTGCCAGCTCACTTGCTTTGGGGAGCGATACCATGAGAGCTTTCTTT
CDR3 protein: CASSLALGSDTMRAFF

clone size: -
V gene: TRBV19
D gene: TRBD1
J gene: TRBJ1-2
CDR3 DNA: TGTGCCAGTACTTACCGGACAGGAGGGGCCTATGGCTACACCTTC
CDR3 protein: CASTYRTGGAYGYTF

clone size: -
V gene: TRBV5-1
D gene: -
J gene: TRBJ2-5
CDR3 DNA: TGCGCCAGCAGCTCCGGAGCACAGGCAGGGCAAGAGACCCAGTACTTC
CDR3 protein: CASSSGAQAGQETQYF

clone size: -
V gene: TRBV5-8
D gene: -
J gene: TRBJ1-2
CDR3 DNA: TGTGCCAGCAGCTTGGGGGCGACTAACTATGGCTACACCTTC
CDR3 protein: CASSLGATNYGYTF

clone size: -
V gene: TRBV5-8
D gene: TRBD2
J gene: TRBJ2-3
CDR3 DNA: TGTGCCAGCAGCACGGGGACTAGCAGCACAGATACGCAGTATTTT
CDR3 protein: CASSTGTSSTDTQYF

clone size: -
V gene: TRBV7-9
D gene: -
J gene: TRBJ2-3
CDR3 DNA: TGTGCCAGCAGCTTGGGAGCTCTCCGAAGCACAGATACGCAGTATTTT
CDR3 protein: CASSLGALRSTDTQYF

clone size: -
V gene: TRBV20-1
D gene: -
J gene: TRBJ2-3
CDR3 DNA: TGCAGTGCTGGATATAGCGGTACGCAGTATTTT
CDR3 protein: CSAGYSGTQYF

clone size: -
V gene: TRBV18
D gene: -
J gene: TRBJ1-3
CDR3 DNA: TGTGCCAGCTCTTCGGGGGAGGCGGGAAACACCATATATTTT
CDR3 protein: CASSSGEAGNTIYF

clone size: -
V gene: TRBV15
D gene: -
J gene: TRBJ1-4
CDR3 DNA: TGTGCCACCAGCGGAAATGGGAGGGTCGATGAAAAACTGTTTTTT
CDR3 protein: CATSGNGRVDEKLFF

clone size: -
V gene: TRBV6-5
D gene: -
J gene: TRBJ2-3
CDR3 DNA: TGTGCCAGCAGCCGTGCTGGCAGGGGAACAGATACGCAGTATTTT
CDR3 protein: CASSRAGRGTDTQYF

clone size: -
V gene: TRBV19
D gene: TRBD1
J gene: TRBJ2-3
CDR3 DNA: TGTGCCAGTGGAGAGACAGGGATCGTAGATACGCAGTATTTT
CDR3 protein: CASGETGIVDTQYF

clone size: -
V gene: TRBV6-2/TRBV6-3
D gene: TRBD1
J gene: TRBJ2-6
CDR3 DNA: TGTGCCAGCAGCCTTCCACAGGGGGCTGGGGCCAACGTCCTGACTTTC
CDR3 protein: CASSLPQGAGANVLTF

clone size: once
V gene: TRBV2
D gene: -
J gene: TRBJ2-7
CDR3 DNA: TGTGCCAGCATGAGAGACTACGAGCAGTACTTC
CDR3 protein: CASMRDYEQYF

clone size: -
V gene: TRBV5-4
D gene: TRBD1
J gene: TRBJ1-1
CDR3 DNA: TGTGCCAGCAGCTCCGGACAGGGGGACACTGAAGCTTTCTTT
CDR3 protein: CASSSGQGDTEAFF

clone size: -
V gene: TRBV18
D gene: -
J gene: TRBJ2-3
CDR3 DNA: TGTGCCAGCTCACCAGTCCAGGGAGGGGGAGATACGCAGTATTTT
CDR3 protein: CASSPVQGGGDTQYF

clone size: -
V gene: TRBV3-1/TRBV3-2
D gene: -
J gene: TRBJ1-3
CDR3 DNA: TGTGCCAGCAGCCAGCGGATGTACATATATTTT
CDR3 protein: CASSQRMYIYF

clone size: -
V gene: TRBV24-1
D gene: TRBD2
J gene: TRBJ2-5
CDR3 DNA: TGTGCCACCAGTGATCCCGGACTAGCGGGAGCGCAAGAGACCCAGTACTTC
CDR3 protein: CATSDPGLAGAQETQYF

clone size: -
V gene: TRBV5-1
D gene: -
J gene: TRBJ2-3
CDR3 DNA: TGCGCCAGCAGCTTTGGACAGCCCGACGGAGATACGCAGTATTTT
CDR3 protein: CASSFGQPDGDTQYF

clone size: -
V gene: TRBV5-1
D gene: -
J gene: TRBJ2-4
CDR3 DNA: TGCGCCAGCAGCCCTGGGCCGGAAAGCGGCCCCAAAAACATTCAGTACTTC
CDR3 protein: CASSPGPESGPKNIQYF

clone size: -
V gene: TRBV5-1
D gene: -
J gene: TRBJ2-5
CDR3 DNA: TGCGCCAGCAGCTTGTACGTAGGACAGCAAGAGACCCAGTACTTC
CDR3 protein: CASSLYVGQQETQYF

clone size: once
V gene: TRBV15
D gene: -
J gene: TRBJ2-1
CDR3 DNA: TGTGCCACCAGCAGTGGGACTTGGGGCGAGCAGTTCTTC
CDR3 protein: CATSSGTWGEQFF